In this sample, the clone carrying this TCR beta chain turned up once. The study reverse transcribed the entire isolated RNA, so it sequenced expressed TCRB transcripts. Repertoires were generated with immunoSEQ multiplex PCR, while TCRdb's copy carries only in-frame clones and drops some. In the table there are under 400,000 clones, 15% to 20% of which are singletons. The data are from a study of beta chain features in type 1 diabetes. This CDR3 contains 13 residues. V shed 1 base and J shed 4 bases, with 5 bases lying between them. The germline V gene encodes CDR1 LGHNA and CDR2 YSLEER. Sequenced input: naive CD4+ T cells from blood. The clonotype comes from a woman aged 18-29 years in good health. V gene TRBV4-3 combines with J gene TRBJ1-3; D unclear. CDR3 protein: CASSQGQGNTIYF. The DNA for the CDR3 is TGCGCCAGCAGCCAAGGTCAGGGAAACACCATATATTTT.